Presented here are 9 T cell receptor beta chains from one specimen sequenced in a study of blood T cell repertoires in COVID-19. Repertoires were generated with immunoSEQ multiplex PCR, while TCRdb's copy carries only in-frame clones and drops some. The table includes 60,000 to 80,000 clones, 70% to 90% detected once. Sequenced: peripheral blood. The receptors were gathered from a woman aged 70-85 years with acute or convalescent COVID-19.

This chain joins TRBV5-1 and TRBJ1-2, with no clear D. The ends were cut back, 0 bases at V and 2 bases at J, with 8 bases in the middle. CDR1 and CDR2 from the germline V gene are SGHRS and YFSETQ. This CDR3 spans 14 amino acids. The CDR3 DNA is TGCGCCAGCAGCTTGGGAGGCGAGAACTATGGCTACACCTTC. Its translation: CASSLGGENYGYTF.

The chain combines TRBV14 with TRBJ2-2; D is ambiguous. V shed 3 bases and J shed 5 bases, with 10 bases lying between them. CDR1 and CDR2 (germline): SGHDN, FVKESK. This CDR3 is built from 14 residues. DNA of the CDR3: TGTGCCAGCAGCCACGTATTAGCTACCGGGGAGCTGTTTTTT. Its translation: CASSHVLATGELFF.

The chain joins TRBV7-8 to TRBJ2-3; 10 positions match TRBD2. Trimming removed 5 bases from V and 2 bases from J; junction bases left unmatched: 4. The germline V gene encodes CDR1 SGHVS and CDR2 FQNEAQ. The CDR3 sequence is 15 residues long. The chain's CDR3 is CASSTSGVFTDTQYF. The CDR3 DNA reads as TGTGCCAGCAGCACTAGCGGGGTATTCACAGATACGCAGTATTTT.

A few counts support this clone. The V call is TRBV28, the J call TRBJ1-5; tentatively, D is TRBD1 (5 bases). V shed 2 bases and J shed 2 bases, with 10 bases lying between them. The CDR3 totals 15 residues. Germline-derived CDR1 and CDR2 are MDHEN and SYDVKM. CDR3 sequence (DNA): TGTGCCAGCAGTTTAACGGACATTGGCAATCAGCCCCAGCATTTT. Translation: CASSLTDIGNQPQHF. The full variable domain, in which reference TRBV28 and TRBJ1-5 provide the parts outside the CDR3, is DVKVTQSSRYLVKRTGEKVFLECVQDMDHENMFWYRQDPGLGLRLIYFSYDVKMKEKGDIPEGYSVSREKKERFSLILESASTNQTSMYLCASSLTDIGNQPQHFGDGTRLSIL.

V gene TRBV4-1 combines with J gene TRBJ1-5, with D hard to call. CDR3 length: 15 amino acids. V was trimmed by 2 bases and J by 5 bases, leaving 13 bases between them. CDR1 is MGHRA and CDR2 is YSYEKL in the germline V gene. CDR3 region: CASSQNLGPHQPQHF. As DNA, the CDR3 is TGCGCCAGCAGCCAAAACCTGGGCCCACATCAGCCCCAGCATTTT.

J is TRBJ2-7 and V is TRBV9, with TRBD1 matching 9 bases. Germline lookup yields CDR1 SGDLS and CDR2 YYNGEE. V lost 4 bases, J lost 5 bases, and 7 bases stayed unmatched. The CDR3 covers 14 residues. The CDR3 DNA reads as TGTGCCAGCAGCCCTCAGGACAGGGGCCACGAGCAGTACTTC. Its translation is CASSPQDRGHEQYF.

CDR3 sequence reads: CASSLAVTGASGRYNSPLHF. DNA of the CDR3: TGCGCCAGCAGCTTGGCCGTGACAGGGGCTTCGGGGCGCTATAATTCACCCCTCCACTTT. The chain carries TRBV5-1 and TRBJ1-6; 8 nucleotides match TRBD1. This CDR3 comprises 20 residues. The germline V gene encodes CDR1 SGHRS and CDR2 YFSETQ. Trimming removed 0 bases from V and 3 bases from J; junction bases left unmatched: 14.

This chain joins TRBV7-3 and TRBJ2-1; TRBD2 matches 11 bases. CDR1 is SGHTA, CDR2 FQGTGA, per germline. J gave up 3 bases and V 1 base, and 2 bases lay outside the gene matches. The CDR3 totals 16 residues. The CDR3 protein is CASSLNGLAGYNEQFF. The DNA for the CDR3 is TGTGCCAGCAGCTTAAATGGACTAGCGGGCTACAATGAGCAGTTCTTC. Based on the CDR3 plus reference TRBV7-3 and TRBJ2-1, the full variable domain is GAGVSQTPSNKVTEKGKYVELRCDPISGHTALYWYRQSLGQGPEFLIYFQGTGAADDSGLPNDRFFAVRPEGSVSTLKIQRTERGDSAVYLCASSLNGLAGYNEQFFGPGTRLTVL.

The gene calls are TRBV7-9 and TRBJ1-1; D is ambiguous. CDR3 length equals 13 residues. Germline lookup yields CDR1 SEHNR and CDR2 FQNEAQ (reference sequence). Trimming shortened V by 8 bases and J by 6 bases, and 16 bases separated the two germline ends. CDR3 region: CASARELASEAFF. The CDR3 coding sequence is TGTGCCAGCGCTAGGGAGCTGGCCTCTGAAGCTTTCTTT.